The 17 T cell receptor beta chains below all came from one sample that was sequenced in a study of T cell responses to AZD1222 COVID-19 vaccine. Assay used: immunoSEQ multiplex PCR; TCRdb lists only in-frame clones, some missing. In the table there are about 110,000 clones, around nine tenths of which are singletons. Material: peripheral blood, obtained on day 0 of AZD1222 vaccination. The receptors derive from an adult in good health.

The chain couples TRBV19 to TRBJ1-2, with D maybe TRBD1 (5 bases). The CDR3 spans 14 residues. CDR1 and CDR2 from the germline V gene are LNHDA and SQIVND (reference sequence). V lost 1 base to trimming and J lost 3 bases, with 9 bases between them. The CDR3 region is CASSIGGSDYGYTF. In nucleotides, the CDR3 is TGTGCCAGTAGTATAGGGGGGTCCGACTATGGCTACACCTTC.

CDR3 loop: CASRIAGGPGLTDTQYF. The CDR3 region has the DNA TGCGCCAGCAGAATAGCGGGGGGGCCAGGGTTAACAGATACGCAGTATTTT. This sequence joins TRBV10-2 and TRBJ2-3, with 11 bases aligning to TRBD2. Germline trimming cut 6 bases from V and 3 bases from J; bases unmatched to any gene: 11. This CDR3 has 17 amino acids. Germline-derived CDR1 and CDR2 are WSHSY and SAAADI.

The chain carries TRBV2 and TRBJ1-1, with 7 bases that match TRBD1. The V gene end was trimmed by 7 bases and the J gene end by 3 bases; junction bases not matched to a gene: 5. The CDR3 is made up of 13 amino acids. Germline V CDR1 and CDR2: SNHLY, FYNNEI. In nucleotides, the CDR3 is TGTGCCAGCAATGACAGGGTTTACACTGAAGCTTTCTTT. The encoded protein is CASNDRVYTEAFF. The variable domain in full, completed from reference TRBV2 and TRBJ1-1, reads EPEVTQTPSHQVTQMGQEVILRCVPISNHLYFYWYRQILGQKVEFLVSFYNNEISEKSEIFDDQFSVERPDGSNFTLKIRSTKLEDSAMYFCASNDRVYTEAFFGQGTRLTVV.

This clone was recorded once. The chain is built from TRBV19 and TRBJ1-1; a weak D match, TRBD1 (5 bases). V was pared by 6 bases and J by 4 bases, with 18 bases between. Germline V gene lookup returns CDR1 LNHDA and CDR2 SQIVND (reference sequence). The CDR3 extends over 15 amino acids. CDR3 sequence: CASSLARGLGTEAFF. The CDR3 DNA is TGTGCCAGTAGCCTTGCTCGGGGGTTGGGCACTGAAGCTTTCTTT. Full variable domain (missing parts from reference TRBV19 and TRBJ1-1): DGGITQSPKYLFRKEGQNVTLSCEQNLNHDAMYWYRQDPGQGLRLIYYSQIVNDFQKGDIAEGYSVSREKKESFPLTVTSAQKNPTAFYLCASSLARGLGTEAFFGQGTRLTVV.

The chain combines TRBV5-5 with TRBJ2-2; D gene ambiguous. Germline V lookup: CDR1 SGHKS, CDR2 YYEKEE (reference sequence). V lost 0 bases, J lost 3 bases, and 3 bases lay in between. This CDR3 has 13 residues. CDR3 residues: CASSLVDTGELFF. DNA for the CDR3: TGTGCCAGCAGCTTGGTGGACACCGGGGAGCTGTTTTTT.

The J gene is TRBJ1-1, the V gene TRBV6-5; possibly TRBD1 for D (6 bases). CDR1 and CDR2 from the germline V gene are MNHEY and SVGAGI. The CDR3 runs to 13 residues. The V end lost 7 bases, the J end lost 6 bases, and 15 bases lay between the germline ends. DNA for the CDR3: TGTGCCAGCAACTCACCCGGGGGCGCTGAAGCTTTCTTT. This codes for CASNSPGGAEAFF.

The chain uses TRBV7-7 and TRBJ2-3, with D hard to call. Trimming pared 1 base from V and 0 bases from J, leaving 11 bases between. The CDR3 covers 16 residues. Germline-derived CDR1 and CDR2 are SSHAT and FNYEAQ (reference sequence). The CDR3 spells CASSLGALSSTDTQYF. The CDR3 nucleotides are TGTGCCAGCAGCTTAGGTGCCCTTTCTAGCACAGATACGCAGTATTTT.

This clone has just one count. The junction shows a germline mismatch at one end, possibly a read error. The J gene is TRBJ2-3, the V gene TRBV6-4; D might be TRBD1 (5 bases). This CDR3 comprises 14 residues. Germline V gives CDR1 MRHNA, CDR2 SNTAGT. The CDR3 protein is CASRERFVTDAQYF. In nucleotides, the CDR3 is TGTGCCAGCAGGGAGAGGTTTGTGACAGATGCGCAGTATTTT.

The genes are TRBV28 and TRBJ1-6; D unclear. Deletions cut 2 bases from V and 4 bases from J, with 6 bases between. Germline V CDR1 and CDR2: MDHEN, SYDVKM. CDR3 length: 14 amino acids. CDR3 sequence (DNA): TGTGCCAGCAGTTTAGTGGTTTATAATTCACCCCTCCACTTT. Protein: CASSLVVYNSPLHF.

The gene calls are TRBV15 and TRBJ1-5; D not resolved. Germline loops: CDR1 LNHNV, CDR2 YYDKDF (reference sequence). The ends were cut back, 0 bases at V and 3 bases at J, with 6 bases in the middle. This CDR3 contains 14 residues. CDR3 nucleotide sequence: TGTGCCACCAGCAGAGAGACTCCCAATCAGCCCCAGCATTTT. Protein sequence: CATSRETPNQPQHF.

In this sample, this clone turned up a few times. The CDR3 reads CASSEDFGTGGSTDTQYF. DNA of the CDR3: TGCGCCAGCAGTGAGGATTTCGGGACAGGGGGCAGCACAGATACGCAGTATTTT. This chain connects TRBV10-1 to TRBJ2-3, with 12 bases lining up with TRBD1. This CDR3 is 18 amino acids long. V shed 2 bases, J shed 0 bases, and the junction held 6 bases outside the gene matches. CDR1 and CDR2 from the germline V gene are WNHNN and SYGVQD (reference sequence).

In nucleotides, the CDR3 is TGTGCCAGCAAAGTACCAGGAGGTTCCTACGAGCAGTACTTC. As protein: CASKVPGGSYEQYF. This chain joins TRBV6-5 and TRBJ2-7; D may be TRBD2 (5 bases). V lost 7 bases and J lost 1, with 14 bases in between. Germline lookup yields CDR1 MNHEY and CDR2 SVGAGI. CDR3 size: 14 residues.

The rearrangement links TRBV5-6 to TRBJ2-2, with 11 bases that match TRBD2. Germline loops: CDR1 SGHDT, CDR2 YYEEEE. Trimming at V came to 4 bases and at J to 7 bases, leaving 6 bases not matched to a gene. The CDR3 sequence is 15 residues long. DNA of the CDR3: TGTGCCAGCAGCGTAGCGGGAGGGCATAACGGGGAGCTGTTTTTT. The encoded protein is CASSVAGGHNGELFF.

This clone was picked up a small number of times. Additional DNA sequences in this sample encode the identical CDR3. The chain uses TRBV7-6 and TRBJ2-3; no clear D. The length of the CDR3 is 15 residues. CDR1 and CDR2 from the germline V gene are SGHVS and FNYEAQ. Trimming cost V 0 bases and J 0 bases, with 7 bases left between them. CDR3 sequence: CASSLADGSTDTQYF. CDR3 in DNA: TGTGCCAGCAGCTTAGCCGACGGAAGCACAGATACGCAGTATTTT.

The chain uses TRBV7-9 and TRBJ1-1; D is perhaps TRBD1 (5 bases). Germline CDR1 SEHNR, CDR2 FQNEAQ (reference sequence). The CDR3 sequence is 14 residues long. V was trimmed by 2 bases and J by 3 bases, leaving 10 bases between them. Written as DNA, the CDR3 is TGTGCCAGCAGCTTACAACTGGGACACACTGAAGCTTTCTTT. It codes for CASSLQLGHTEAFF.

The chain combines TRBV6-5 with TRBJ2-1; weak D call: TRBD1 (6 bases). Germline assignment: CDR1 MNHEY and CDR2 SVGAGI. The CDR3 extends over 16 amino acids. The germline V and J ends were trimmed by 0 bases and 7 bases, with 16 bases remaining between them. In DNA, the CDR3 is TGTGCCAGCAGTTACTCGGTGGGGGCGGCGGTTAATGAGCAGTTCTTC. Translation gives CASSYSVGAAVNEQFF.

The rearrangement joins TRBV5-1 to TRBJ2-3; 7 bases agree with TRBD2. CDR3 length equals 13 residues. The germline V gene has CDR1 SGHRS and CDR2 YFSETQ. With V trimmed by 7 bases and J by 4 bases, 6 bases remained unmatched. The CDR3 region has the DNA TGCGCCAGCTCCCCGGGGGGACCAGATACGCAGTATTTT. Amino acid sequence: CASSPGGPDTQYF.